A selection of T cell receptor beta chains follows, all from one sample in a study of T cells in Graves' hyperthyroidism and ophthalmopathy. Each CDR3 protein is one row after TCRdb ran MiXCR on the multiplex PCR reads. The sample consists of over 700,000 distinct CDR3 sequences, 38% of them appearing once. The sequenced sample consisted of blood. The source is a man younger than 35 with Graves' hyperthyroidism. CDR3s include the opening cysteine and the closing phenylalanine or tryptophan. D genes are given only for firm matches. A row's size may be missing; if present it is once, few, many or a size class.

TRBJ1-6 . TRBV20-1 . TGCAGTGGCCTGGACCCGAACTCCTATAATTCACCCCTCCACTTT CSGLDPNSYNSPLHF
TRBJ2-2 TRBD1 TRBV7-2 . TGCGCCAGCAGCCAAGACGAGCGGACAGGGCTGACGAACACCGGGGAGCTGTTTTTT CASSQDERTGLTNTGELFF
TRBJ1-4 . TRBV25-1 many TGTGCCAGCATCTCCGGGGATGAAAAACTGTTTTTT CASISGDEKLFF
TRBJ1-1 TRBD1 TRBV11-2 . TGTGCCAGCAGCATAAACAGGGGGGGCAGGGTTACTTTCTTT CASSINRGGRVTFF
TRBJ1-1 TRBD1 TRBV10-2 many TGCGCCAGCAGTGTGACAGGGAGCACTGAAGCTTTCTTT CASSVTGSTEAFF
TRBJ1-5 . TRBV19 many TGTGCCAGCAGCTGGGAGGGCAATCAGCCCCAGCATTTT CASSWEGNQPQHF
TRBJ1-5 TRBD1 TRBV12-3/TRBV12-4 few TGTGCCAGCATCGAAGGGGGCCTTAGCAATCAGCCCCAGCATTTT CASIEGGLSNQPQHF
TRBJ1-6 . TRBV7-8 many TGTGCCAGCACCCTTGGACAGACCAATTCACCCCTCCACTTT CASTLGQTNSPLHF
TRBJ2-5 TRBD2 TRBV20-1 many TGCAGTGCCGACCCAAAGCTAGCGGGAGAGACCCAGTACTTC CSADPKLAGETQYF
TRBJ1-3 . TRBV7-2 . TGTGCCAGCACCTCCAAGGCGGGATATGGAAACACCATATATTTT CASTSKAGYGNTIYF
TRBJ2-5 . TRBV9 many TGTGCCAGCAGCGCCGGTAGCGGACCAGGGGAGACCCAGTACTTC CASSAGSGPGETQYF
TRBJ1-6 . TRBV2 . TGTGCCAGCAGTGCTAGTAACCGGGGCGTTAATAATTCACCCCTCCACTTT CASSASNRGVNNSPLHF
TRBJ1-4 . TRBV5-1 . TGCGCCAGCAGCCCCGCTGGACAGACAACTAATGAAAAACTGTTTTTT CASSPAGQTTNEKLFF
TRBJ2-2 TRBD2 TRBV9 few TGTGCCAGCAGCGAGGGAGGGAGGAGTTGGACCGGGGAGCTGTTTTTT CASSEGGRSWTGELFF
TRBJ1-6 . TRBV19 many TGTGCCAGTAGTTCCGACATTAATTCACCCCTCCACTTT CASSSDINSPLHF
TRBJ1-2 . TRBV15 . TGCGCCACCAGCAGAGTGGAGGGTTCCTATGGCTACACCTTC CATSRVEGSYGYTF
TRBJ1-5 TRBD1 TRBV12-3/TRBV12-4 few TGTGCCAGCAGTCAGACAGGGGGCCGTAATCAGCCCCAGCATTTT CASSQTGGRNQPQHF
TRBJ2-5 . TRBV20-1 once TGCAGTGTCAGTCCAGGTCCCGCCAAAGAGACCCAGTACTTC CSVSPGPAKETQYF
TRBJ1-1 . TRBV19 many TGTGCCAGTAGTCTCACCGACAGAAACACTGAAGCTTTCTTT CASSLTDRNTEAFF
TRBJ1-1 TRBD1 TRBV7-9 . TGCGCCAGCAGCCAAGCCGCCGCGACAGGGGCCACTGAAGCTTTCTTT CASSQAAATGATEAFF
TRBJ1-4 . TRBV5-1 . TGCGCCAGCAGACTCCGGTCCGACGGGGAAAAACTGTTTTTT CASRLRSDGEKLFF
TRBJ1-2 . TRBV20-1 . TGCAGTGCCAGCAGTGGGGCCTATGGCTACACCTTC CSASSGAYGYTF
TRBJ1-3 . TRBV6-5 . . CASSSSDSGNTIYF
TRBJ1-1 TRBD1 TRBV14 . TGTGCCAGCAGCCAAGAAGAGGGACAGCTTTTCATGAACACTGAAGCTTTCTTT CASSQEEGQLFMNTEAFF
TRBJ2-7 TRBD1 TRBV15 many TGTGCCACCAGCCGCCAATACCAGGGGGCAAGCGAGCAGTACTTC CATSRQYQGASEQYF
TRBJ2-7 . TRBV15 . TGTGCCACCAGCAGTTCCGGTCCACTCTACGAGCAGTACTTC CATSSSGPLYEQYF
TRBJ1-5 . TRBV10-3 . TGTGCCATCAGTGAGTCGACAGGAGCGTACCAGCCCCAGCATTTT CAISESTGAYQPQHF
TRBJ1-1 . TRBV20-1 many TGCAGTGCTAGTAGGGTCGGGTCCGGAGCTTTCTTT CSASRVGSGAFF
TRBJ2-2 . TRBV2 many TGTGCCAGCAGTCGAGACTTCACCGGGGAGCTGTTTTTT CASSRDFTGELFF
TRBJ1-6 . TRBV19 . TGTGCCAGTAGGGCCTCCGGGGGAGAAAATTCACCCCTCCACTTT CASRASGGENSPLHF
TRBJ1-1 . TRBV6-6 few TGTGCCAGCAGTTACAACAGACCCATGAACACTGAAGCTTTCTTT CASSYNRPMNTEAFF
TRBJ1-1 . TRBV25-1 . TGTGCCAGCAGTACCGGGCAAGCGGACACTGAAGCTTTCTTT CASSTGQADTEAFF
TRBJ1-1 . TRBV25-1 . TGTGCCAGCAGTGCCGTCGCTTTCTTT CASSAVAFF
TRBJ1-6 . TRBV11-1 . TGTGCCAGCAGCTTGGACCCGGGAGGTGGACGTTCACCCCTCCACTTT CASSLDPGGGRSPLHF
TRBJ2-6 . TRBV2 . TGTGCCAGCAGTGAAGGTGTGGCAGGGACTGGGGCCAACGTCCTGACTTTC CASSEGVAGTGANVLTF
TRBJ2-7 . TRBV11-2 . TGTGCCAGCAGCCTATATAAGCTCGGACCGAGCTATTCCTACGAGCAGTACTTC CASSLYKLGPSYSYEQYF
TRBJ1-3 . TRBV10-3 many TGTGCCATCTCACGGGACACTGGAAACACCATATATTTT CAISRDTGNTIYF
TRBJ1-5 TRBD1 TRBV20-1 many TGCAGTGCTCGGGACAGGAGCAATCAGCCCCAGCATTTT CSARDRSNQPQHF
TRBJ2-7 TRBD2 TRBV6-5 few TGTGCCAGCAGCGACGGGACTAGCGCCTCCTACGAGCAGTACTTC CASSDGTSASYEQYF
TRBJ1-3 . TRBV20-1 many TGCAGTGCTAGGAGTGGCATTGGAAACACCATATATTTT CSARSGIGNTIYF
TRBJ1-2 . TRBV7-2 . TGTGCCAGCAGACCTTTGGGGGGGGCGCGAGGCTACACCTTC CASRPLGGARGYTF
TRBJ1-1 TRBD1 TRBV7-2 . TGTGCCAGCAGCTTCCCAACAGGGGTTAACACTGAAGCTTTCTTT CASSFPTGVNTEAFF
TRBJ1-1 . TRBV2 . TGTGCCTGCAGTTGGGACGCGAACACTGAAGCTTTCTTT CACSWDANTEAFF
TRBJ2-2 . TRBV11-3 . TGTGCCAGCAGCCACGGTCACACCGGGGAGCTGTTTTTT CASSHGHTGELFF
TRBJ1-6 . TRBV7-9 few TGTGCCAGCAGCCTAGAGGGCGGGGGCTCGGGTTCACCCCTCCACTTT CASSLEGGGSGSPLHF
TRBJ2-5 TRBD2 TRBV20-1 . TGCAGTGCCACTAGCGGGGAGGGACTTTCAGGGACCCAGTACTTC CSATSGEGLSGTQYF
TRBJ1-5 . TRBV20-1 many TGCAGTGCTAGACCACCTTCAGAGGCAGGTCAGCCCCAGCATTTT CSARPPSEAGQPQHF